This is a list of T cell receptor beta chains from one sample in a study of identical twins. TCRdb analysed the 5' RACE reads with MiXCR anew, one entry per CDR3 protein. Here the sample spans around 650,000 distinct CDR3 sequences, about 7.6% being singletons. The same specimen was also included in a second study, on yellow fever vaccine responses in identical twins.

Sequenced: PBMCs. The receptor set was obtained from a woman younger than 30 in good health. Each CDR3 is given with its conserved first and last residue. Fields, in order: clone size, J gene, D gene, V gene, CDR3 length, CDR3 protein, CDR3 DNA. A D gene is named only where the DNA matches it firmly. Only some rows state a clone size, as once, few, many or a class for expanded clones.

many TRBJ2-1 . TRBV2 14 CASYLASPRNEQFF TGTGCCAGCTACCTAGCAAGTCCGCGCAATGAGCAGTTCTTC
many TRBJ2-1 . TRBV6-5 11 CASSYLGEQFF TGTGCCAGCAGTTACCTGGGTGAGCAGTTCTTC
many TRBJ2-5 . TRBV4-1 14 CASSQGDIEETQYF TGCGCCAGCAGCCAAGGGGACATTGAAGAGACCCAGTACTTC
. TRBJ2-7 . TRBV9 15 CASSVGGGGSYEQYF TGTGCCAGCAGCGTAGGAGGGGGTGGTTCCTACGAGCAGTACTTC
. TRBJ2-3 . TRBV20-1 11 CSAGNTDTQYF TGCAGTGCTGGAAACACAGATACGCAGTATTTT
many TRBJ2-5 . TRBV20-1 12 CSARDEGETQYF TGCAGTGCTAGAGACGAGGGGGAGACCCAGTACTTC
. TRBJ2-1 . TRBV29-1 10 CSANNVEQFF TGCAGCGCGAATAACGTTGAGCAGTTCTTC
few TRBJ2-7 TRBD2 TRBV20-1 16 CSAIGREGGDSYEQYF TGCAGTGCTATAGGGAGAGAGGGAGGGGACTCCTACGAGCAGTACTTC
few TRBJ2-4 TRBD2 TRBV6-1 14 CASSPGGGKNIQYF TGTGCCAGCAGTCCCGGCGGGGGCAAAAACATTCAGTACTTC
many TRBJ2-3 TRBD2 TRBV10-3 15 CAISLGLAGGDTQYF TGTGCCATCAGTCTCGGACTAGCGGGGGGGGATACGCAGTATTTT
few TRBJ2-5 . TRBV21-1 13 CASSKKTGGGKCF TGTGCCAGCAGCAAGAAAACAGGGGGCGGTAAATGTTTC
. TRBJ1-4 TRBD1 TRBV4-1 17 CASSQDPQGATNEKLFF TGCGCCAGCAGCCAAGATCCCCAGGGGGCAACTAATGAAAAACTGTTTTTT
many TRBJ1-2 TRBD1 TRBV12-3/TRBV12-4 14 CASSPTTGGHGYTF TGTGCCAGCAGCCCGACGACAGGGGGCCATGGCTACACCTTC
many TRBJ2-3 TRBD2 TRBV5-1 16 CASSLGASGNTDTQYF TGCGCCAGCAGCTTGGGGGCTAGCGGAAACACAGATACGCAGTATTTT
few TRBJ2-1 . TRBV28 14 CASRFASSYNEQFF TGTGCCAGCAGATTCGCGAGCTCCTACAATGAGCAGTTCTTC
many TRBJ2-7 . TRBV12-3/TRBV12-4 14 CASSPRRLSYEQYF TGTGCCAGCAGTCCCAGGCGACTTTCCTACGAGCAGTACTTC
. TRBJ2-3 TRBD1 TRBV20-1 14 CSARDPRGPDTQYF TGCAGTGCTAGAGATCCAAGGGGGCCAGATACGCAGTATTTT
. TRBJ2-5 . TRBV20-1 12 CSSFGRQETQYF TGCAGCTCCTTCGGGAGACAAGAGACCCAGTACTTC
. TRBJ2-3 . TRBV5-1 17 CASRGGLRSLGADTQYF TGCGCCAGCAGAGGCGGGTTGAGGTCCCTGGGGGCAGATACGCAGTATTTT
. TRBJ2-1 . TRBV7-9 14 CASSPLTAGYEQFF TGTGCCAGCAGCCCTCTAACCGCGGGTTATGAGCAGTTCTTC
. TRBJ2-1 . TRBV20-1 13 CSAIMTNYNEQFF TGCAGTGCTATAATGACAAACTACAATGAGCAGTTCTTC
. TRBJ2-3 TRBD2 TRBV5-1 13 CASSPPSGGTQYF TGCGCCAGCAGCCCCCCGTCGGGGGGTACGCAGTATTTT
. TRBJ2-7 TRBD2 TRBV12-3/TRBV12-4 15 CASSFSGSAPYEQYF TGTGCCAGCAGCTTTAGCGGGAGTGCCCCCTACGAGCAGTACTTC
many TRBJ1-6 . TRBV7-9 13 CASSLDPGSPLHF TGTGCCAGCAGCTTAGACCCTGGGTCACCCCTCCACTTT
. TRBJ2-3 TRBD2 TRBV27 13 CASQTGGTDTQYF TGCGCCAGCCAAACGGGGGGGACAGATACGCAGTATTTT
. TRBJ2-5 . TRBV29-1 14 CSVDGAKYQETQYF TGCAGCGTTGATGGGGCAAAGTACCAAGAGACCCAGTACTTC
few TRBJ2-2 TRBD1 TRBV5-1 14 CATPGKGAAGELFF TGCGCCACCCCCGGGAAGGGGGCGGCCGGGGAGCTGTTTTTT
many TRBJ1-5 . TRBV6-1 16 CASSEAWRQRYSPQHF TGTGCCAGCAGTGAAGCGTGGAGACAGAGGTATTCCCCCCAGCATTTT
few TRBJ1-1 TRBD1 TRBV7-9 12 CASSLGQGSAFF TGTGCCAGCAGCTTAGGACAGGGATCTGCTTTCTTT
many TRBJ1-1 . TRBV5-6 12 CASSFRSRTEFF TGTGCCAGCAGCTTTAGGTCCAGGACTGAATTCTTT
. TRBJ2-7 . TRBV5-1 14 CASSFAAGPYEQYF TGCGCCAGCAGCTTCGCGGCAGGACCCTACGAGCAGTACTTC
few TRBJ2-2 . TRBV20-1 16 CSARDSVGLNTGELFF TGCAGTGCTAGAGATAGCGTAGGACTTAACACCGGGGAGCTGTTTTTT
. TRBJ2-1 . TRBV20-1 14 CSAREPLSFNEQFF TGCAGTGCTAGAGAGCCACTATCTTTCAATGAGCAGTTCTTC
few TRBJ2-3 TRBD2 TRBV6-5 12 CASNPSGDTQYF TGTGCCAGCAATCCTAGCGGGGATACGCAGTATTTT
few TRBJ2-1 . TRBV5-1 15 CASSLRPTAGNEQFF TGCGCCAGCAGCTTGAGGCCGACCGCGGGCAATGAGCAGTTCTTC
few TRBJ2-3 . TRBV4-1 12 CASSQRKDTQYF TGCGCCAGCAGCCAACGGAAAGATACGCAGTATTTT
few TRBJ2-1 . TRBV29-1 11 CSVGATGFQFF TGCAGCGTTGGGGCCACCGGGTTTCAGTTCTTC
. TRBJ1-2 TRBD1 TRBV20-1 13 CSANRGINYGYTF TGCAGTGCTAACAGGGGTATTAACTATGGCTACACCTTC
. TRBJ2-1 TRBD2 TRBV6-1 13 CASHGTRVYEQFF TGTGCCAGCCACGGGACTAGGGTTTATGAGCAGTTCTTC
. TRBJ2-1 TRBD2 TRBV7-3 16 CASSLTTSGLPGEQFF TGTGCCAGCAGCTTAACGACTAGCGGCCTCCCCGGTGAGCAGTTCTTC
. TRBJ2-2 . TRBV7-3 13 CASSLSQTGELFF TGTGCCAGCAGCTTATCACAGACCGGGGAGCTGTTTTTT
. TRBJ2-7 . TRBV20-1 15 CSATRLASTTYEQYF TGCAGTGCTACCAGGCTAGCGTCCACAACCTACGAGCAGTACTTC
few TRBJ1-4 . TRBV5-1 14 CASSPRPSREKRFF TGCGCCAGCAGCCCAAGACCGTCAAGGGAAAAACGGTTTTTT
many TRBJ2-3 TRBD2 TRBV12-3/TRBV12-4 16 CASTYRLAAPTDTQYF TGTGCCAGCACTTATCGACTAGCGGCGCCCACAGATACGCAGTATTTT
few TRBJ2-1 TRBD2 TRBV24-1 13 CATGGGYYNEQFF TGTGCCACCGGCGGGGGGTACTACAATGAGCAGTTCTTC
. TRBJ2-1 TRBD2 TRBV20-1 16 CSARDLGPGLGGEQFF TGCAGTGCTAGAGATTTGGGCCCGGGACTAGGCGGTGAGCAGTTCTTC
. TRBJ1-4 TRBD1 TRBV29-1 15 CSVAQVDRGFEKLFF TGCAGCGTAGCCCAAGTAGACAGGGGATTTGAAAAACTGTTTTTT
many TRBJ2-7 . TRBV14 15 CASSLGFQRAYEQYF TGTGCCAGCAGCTTAGGTTTCCAAAGGGCCTACGAGCAGTACTTC
few TRBJ2-7 TRBD2 TRBV24-1 14 CATSDSTSAYEQYF TGTGCCACCAGTGACTCGACTAGCGCCTACGAGCAGTACTTC
many TRBJ1-5 . TRBV15 14 CATSSIQPNQPQHF TGTGCCACCAGCAGCATACAGCCCAATCAGCCCCAGCATTTT
many TRBJ2-2 . TRBV28 16 CASNWGDGSNTGELFF TGTGCCAGCAATTGGGGAGACGGTTCGAACACCGGGGAGCTGTTTTTT
many TRBJ2-3 . TRBV2 14 CASSEEQGADTQYF TGTGCCAGCAGTGAAGAACAGGGCGCAGATACGCAGTATTTT
many TRBJ1-5 . TRBV6-1 13 CASSQQEDQPQHF TGTGCCAGCAGTCAACAGGAGGATCAGCCCCAGCATTTT
many TRBJ2-3 . TRBV7-9 16 CASSLSPEYVVDTQYF TGTGCCAGCAGCTTATCACCTGAGTATGTCGTAGATACGCAGTATTTT
. TRBJ2-3 . TRBV6-2/TRBV6-3 12 CASSLLGMAQYF TGTGCCAGCAGTCTACTAGGCATGGCGCAGTATTTT
many TRBJ1-6 . TRBV4-1 15 CASSQDLAYNSPLHF TGCGCCAGCAGCCAAGATTTGGCTTATAATTCACCCCTCCACTTT
many TRBJ2-2 . TRBV11-2 11 CASSLGAPLFF TGTGCCAGCAGCTTAGGGGCACCGCTGTTTTTT
few TRBJ1-5 TRBD1 TRBV12-3/TRBV12-4 18 CASSPGQGVAEGNQPQHF TGTGCCAGCAGTCCGGGACAGGGAGTTGCAGAGGGCAATCAGCCCCAGCATTTT
many TRBJ2-7 . TRBV12-3/TRBV12-4 15 CASGGNRGSSYEQYF TGTGCCAGCGGAGGGAACCGGGGAAGCTCCTACGAGCAGTACTTC